There are many counts of the clone carrying this T cell receptor beta chain. Its antigen remains unknown. Calling Graves' hyperthyroidism stable meant ophthalmopathy did not progress within 18 months. This entry is derived from a study of T cells in Graves' hyperthyroidism and ophthalmopathy. Study context: The blood sample was taken at first diagnosis, before treatment began. Study-wide results and caveats: Most clonotypes expanded in the thyroid (above 0.001) were also present in blood. Ophthalmopathy and stable hyperthyroidism were told apart by a 13 V-J model.

V was clipped by 3 bases and J by 3 bases, with 5 bases between them. Germline values: CDR1 SGHNT, CDR2 YENEEA. The CDR3 totals 13 residues. It was RNA transcripts that yielded the amplified TCR beta CDR3 regions. TCR CDR3 underwent first-round RT-PCR with the HTBI primer set. TCRdb independently ran MiXCR on the multiplex PCR reads; one entry per CDR3 protein. Among about 360,000 distinct CDR3 sequences listed, roughly 13% were seen once. The sequence was obtained from a young woman with Graves' hyperthyroidism. The sequenced sample consisted of blood. The chain uses TRBV11-3 and TRBJ2-2; D is unclear. CDR3 region: CASSFYHTGELFF. In DNA form, the CDR3 reads TGTGCCAGCAGCTTTTACCACACCGGGGAGCTGTTTTTT.